This T cell receptor (beta chain) was sequenced during a study of blood T cells in healthy people across ages. Study summary: Researchers report that template switching captured about one barcoded beta molecule per two T cells. General study points: Correlation between TCR beta diversity and naive T cell percentage was strong.

This CDR3 has 12 amino acids. Trimming pared 5 bases from V and 9 bases from J, leaving 11 bases between. Germline lookup yields CDR1 SGHVS and CDR2 FQNEAQ. The table lists this clonotype with a count of one. Its specificity is unknown. There were healthy Caucasian individuals from Russia, aged about 6 to 100, serving as donors. With a J-beta primer mix and a sample-barcoded 5' primer, a second PCR ran about 6 to 11 cycles. Each CDR3 protein is one row after TCRdb ran MiXCR on the 5' RACE reads. Of 1 million or so distinct CDR3 sequences in the sample, approximately 25% were seen once. The same specimen was also included in a second study, on T cells of mothers and their children. As reported in that work: Among related mother-child pairs, overlap was slightly higher than in unrelated pairs, though not significantly.

The sample consisted of blood. The sequence was obtained from a girl aged 2 to 10 in good health. The chain recombines TRBV7-8 with TRBJ2-1; no clear D. The CDR3 spells CASSHARSEQFF. Written as DNA, the CDR3 is TGTGCCAGCAGCCACGCCCGGAGTGAGCAGTTCTTC.